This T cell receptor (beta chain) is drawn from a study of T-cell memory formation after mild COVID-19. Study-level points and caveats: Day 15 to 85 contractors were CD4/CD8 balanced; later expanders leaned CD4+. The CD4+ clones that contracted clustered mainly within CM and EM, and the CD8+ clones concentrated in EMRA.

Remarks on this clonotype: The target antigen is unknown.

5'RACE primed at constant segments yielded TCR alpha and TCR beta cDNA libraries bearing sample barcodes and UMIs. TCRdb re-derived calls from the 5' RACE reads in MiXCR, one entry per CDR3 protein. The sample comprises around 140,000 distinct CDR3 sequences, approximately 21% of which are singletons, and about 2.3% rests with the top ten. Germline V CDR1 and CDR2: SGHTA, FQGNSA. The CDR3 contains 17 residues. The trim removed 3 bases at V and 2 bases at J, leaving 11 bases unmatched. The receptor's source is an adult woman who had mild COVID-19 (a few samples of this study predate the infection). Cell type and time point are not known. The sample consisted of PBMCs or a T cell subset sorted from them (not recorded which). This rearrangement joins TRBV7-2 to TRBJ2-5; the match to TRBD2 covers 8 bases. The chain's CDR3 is CASSLAAGGPPQETQYF. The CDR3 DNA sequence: TGTGCCAGCAGCTTGGCGGCGGGGGGACCGCCTCAAGAGACCCAGTACTTC.